A single sample is the source of the 2 T cell receptor beta chains below, sequenced in a study of cytomegalovirus exposure and HLA in healthy donors. A multiplex PCR was run with 60 Vbeta primers and 13 Jbeta primers. TCRdb's copy holds only in-frame clones and misses some; the assay was immunoSEQ multiplex PCR. Counted here are about 120,000 clones, about 78% occurring once; the ten biggest clones make up approximately 1.2%. Source material: PBMCs. The receptors stem from a female donor in good health and CMV-seronegative.

The rearrangement uses TRBV27 and TRBJ2-2; maybe TRBD1 (6 bases). The germline V gene encodes CDR1 MNHEY and CDR2 SMNVEV (reference sequence). The CDR3 has 18 residues. The V end was cut by 1 base, the J end by 7 bases, with 22 bases between. In nucleotides, the CDR3 is TGTGCCAGCAGTTTATTTTTTGGGGCAGGGGAGTTCGGCGGGGAGCTGTTTTTT. It encodes CASSLFFGAGEFGGELFF.

The chain carries TRBV28 and TRBJ2-1; 15 nucleotides align to TRBD2. J lost 8 bases, V lost 5 bases, and 10 bases had no gene match. CDR1 is MDHEN and CDR2 is SYDVKM in the germline V gene. The CDR3 loop spans 17 amino acids. This CDR3 is CASSSPRTSGREDEQFF. As DNA, the CDR3 is TGTGCCAGCAGTAGCCCCAGGACTAGCGGGAGGGAGGATGAGCAGTTCTTC.